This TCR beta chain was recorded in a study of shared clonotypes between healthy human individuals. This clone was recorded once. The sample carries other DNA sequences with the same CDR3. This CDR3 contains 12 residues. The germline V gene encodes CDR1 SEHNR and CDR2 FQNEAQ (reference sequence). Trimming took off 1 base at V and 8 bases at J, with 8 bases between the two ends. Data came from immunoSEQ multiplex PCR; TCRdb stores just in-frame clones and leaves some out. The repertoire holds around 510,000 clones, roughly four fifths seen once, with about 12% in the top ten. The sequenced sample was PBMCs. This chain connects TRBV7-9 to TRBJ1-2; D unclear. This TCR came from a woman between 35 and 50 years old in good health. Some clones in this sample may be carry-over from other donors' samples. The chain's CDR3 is CASSLEGYGYTF. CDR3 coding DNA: TGTGCCAGCAGCTTAGAAGGGTACGGCTACACCTTC. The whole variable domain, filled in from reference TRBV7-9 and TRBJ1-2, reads DTGVSQNPRHKITKRGQNVTFRCDPISEHNRLYWYRQTLGQGPEFLTYFQNEAQLEKSRLLSDRFSAERPKGSFSTLEIQRTEQGDSAMYLCASSLEGYGYTFGSGTRLTVV.